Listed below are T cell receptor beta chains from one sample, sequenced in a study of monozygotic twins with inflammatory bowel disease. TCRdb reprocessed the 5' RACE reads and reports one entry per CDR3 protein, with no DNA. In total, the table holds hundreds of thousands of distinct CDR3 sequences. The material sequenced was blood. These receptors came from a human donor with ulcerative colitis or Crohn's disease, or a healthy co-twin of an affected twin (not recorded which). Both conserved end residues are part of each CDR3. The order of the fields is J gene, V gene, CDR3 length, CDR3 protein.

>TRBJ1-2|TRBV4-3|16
CASSQDPSRPNYGYTF
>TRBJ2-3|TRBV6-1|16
CASSRWGGRGGDTQYF
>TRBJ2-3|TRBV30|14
CAWSTGKDADTQYF
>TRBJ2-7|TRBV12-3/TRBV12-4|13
CASSVLGSYEQYF
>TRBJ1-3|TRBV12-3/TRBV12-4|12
CASRADGNTIYF
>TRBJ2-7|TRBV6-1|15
CASTDRGDSRYEQYF
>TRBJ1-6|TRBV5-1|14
CASSYDPPESPLHF
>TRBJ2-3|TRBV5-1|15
CASSLLASRTDTQYF
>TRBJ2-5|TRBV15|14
CATRTGGPRETQYF
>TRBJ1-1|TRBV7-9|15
CASNRRGGENTEAFF
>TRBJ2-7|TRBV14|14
CASSQEYLTYEQYF
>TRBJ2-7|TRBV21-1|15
CASSSDRDAGYEQYF
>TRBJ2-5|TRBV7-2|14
CASSTSTSGTTQYF
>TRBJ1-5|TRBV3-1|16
CASSQGDRGSNQPQHF
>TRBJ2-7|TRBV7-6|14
CASSKGRITDEQYF
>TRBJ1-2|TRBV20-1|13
CSANRDRSDGYTF
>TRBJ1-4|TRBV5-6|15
CASSFGRVTNEKLFF
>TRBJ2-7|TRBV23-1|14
CASSGGTESYEQYF
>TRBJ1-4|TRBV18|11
CASSPQEKLFF
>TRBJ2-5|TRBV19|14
CASNKGDKRETQYF
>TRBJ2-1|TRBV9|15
CASSPRTGKNNEQFF
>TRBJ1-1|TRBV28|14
CASSAQGVGTEAFF
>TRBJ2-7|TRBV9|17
CASSATPISRASYEQYF
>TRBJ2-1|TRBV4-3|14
CASSQDRQYNEQFF
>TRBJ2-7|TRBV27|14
CASSFAGSTYEQYF
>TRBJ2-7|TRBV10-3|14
CAIREDSSSYEQYF